Below are 18 T cell receptor beta chains sequenced from a single sample in a study of pediatric ulcerative colitis. Repertoires were generated with immunoSEQ multiplex PCR, while TCRdb's copy carries only in-frame clones and drops some. This sample has over 45,000 clones; around 78% occur once, and the top ten carry over 3%. One to two pinch biopsies were taken from the rectum during colonoscopy. The sequencing sample was made of gut tissue. All receptors come from a girl aged 5-17 years with moderate ulcerative colitis.

The chain carries TRBV5-1 and TRBJ1-3; D unresolved. There are 18 residues in the CDR3. Trimming shortened V by 4 bases and J by 0 bases, and 20 bases separated the two germline ends. Germline CDR1 is SGHRS and CDR2 is YFSETQ. CDR3 amino acids: CASSPGGGGGYSGNTIYF. The DNA for the CDR3 is TGCGCCAGCAGCCCCGGAGGCGGCGGTGGCTACTCTGGAAACACCATATATTTT.

This rearrangement joins TRBV2 to TRBJ2-7; tentatively, D is TRBD2 (5 bases). V shed 3 bases and J shed 2 bases, with 8 bases lying between them. CDR3 length equals 13 residues. Germline V gene lookup returns CDR1 SNHLY and CDR2 FYNNEI. The CDR3 region has the DNA TGTGCCAGCAGTGAGGACTTCCCCTACGAGCAGTACTTC. Protein sequence: CASSEDFPYEQYF.

By its share, this clone is medium-sized. Other DNA sequences of this sample code for an identical CDR3. V usage is TRBV19 and J usage is TRBJ2-1; D gene ambiguous. The CDR3 totals 12 residues. The V and J ends lost 1 base and 7 bases respectively, with 5 bases between them. Germline V gene data show CDR1 as LNHDA and CDR2 as SQIVND (reference sequence). The CDR3 loop is CASSIGWNEQFF. CDR3 DNA sequence: TGTGCCAGTAGTATAGGCTGGAATGAGCAGTTCTTC.

This sequence joins TRBV30 and TRBJ1-2; 10 positions agree with TRBD1. The CDR3 extends over 17 amino acids. V gave up 0 bases and J gave up 4 bases; unmatched junction bases: 11. CDR1 GTSNPN and CDR2 SVGIG come from the germline V gene (reference sequence). Here the CDR3 DNA reads TGTGCCTGGAGTGTTGGAGGGACAGGGGAGAGGAGCTATGGCTACACCTTC. Translation: CAWSVGGTGERSYGYTF. Complete variable domain (other parts from reference TRBV30 and TRBJ1-2): SQTIHQWPATLVQPVGSPLSLECTVEGTSNPNLYWYRQAAGRGLQLLFYSVGIGQISSEVPQNLSASRPQDRQFILSSKKLLLSDSGFYLCAWSVGGTGERSYGYTFGSGTRLTVV.

This chain joins TRBV12-5 and TRBJ1-2; D remains unclear. V lost 10 bases and J 4 bases, leaving 13 bases between the germline ends. The germline gives CDR1 LGHNT, CDR2 FRNRAP. The CDR3 extends over 12 amino acids. The CDR3: CATLGPSYGYTF. CDR3 nucleotides: TGTGCTACCCTTGGTCCTTCCTATGGCTACACCTTC. Together with reference TRBV12-5 and TRBJ1-2, the CDR3 gives the full variable domain: DARVTQTPRHKVTEMGQEVTMRCQPILGHNTVFWYRQTMMQGLELLAYFRNRAPLDDSGMPKDRFSAEMPDATLATLKIQPSEPRDSAVYFCATLGPSYGYTFGSGTRLTVV.

V is TRBV19 and J is TRBJ2-3; a weak D match, TRBD2 (5 bases). Germline CDR1 is LNHDA and CDR2 is SQIVND (reference sequence). CDR3 length: 15 residues. Trimming stripped 8 bases from V and 2 bases from J, with 17 bases between. The CDR3 DNA reads TGTGCCAGTGGGGATGGAGCGGCGGCCACAGATACGCAGTATTTT. This encodes CASGDGAAATDTQYF.

The chain links TRBV7-9 to TRBJ2-2; D remains unclear. CDR1 is SEHNR and CDR2 is FQNEAQ in the germline V gene (reference sequence). V dropped 1 base and J dropped 5 bases, with 14 bases sitting between them. CDR3 length: 16 residues. The DNA for the CDR3 is TGTGCCAGCAGCTTAGTGCAACGAAAGCAAACCGGGGAGCTGTTTTTT. It translates to CASSLVQRKQTGELFF.

The V call is TRBV6-1, the J call TRBJ1-3; D unresolved. The CDR3 has 14 residues. In germline, CDR1 is MNHNS, CDR2 SASEGT. V dropped 2 bases and J dropped 1 base, with 6 bases sitting between them. The CDR3 DNA reads TGTGCCAGCAGTGAAATCGGGTCTGGAAACACCATATATTTT. Amino acids: CASSEIGSGNTIYF.

V gene TRBV1 combines with J gene TRBJ2-3; the DNA was not used to check the table's D call, TRBD2. TRBV1 is listed as a pseudogene. The CDR3 has 16 residues. The CDR3 nucleotides are TGCACCAGCAGCCAAGGACTAGCGGGAGGGCCAGATACGCAGTATTTT. Its protein is CTSSQGLAGGPDTQYF.

The V call is TRBV11-2, the J call TRBJ1-1; D gene unclear. The CDR3 consists of 14 residues. Germline V CDR1 and CDR2: SGHAT, FQNNGV. V shed 5 bases and J shed 0 bases, with 10 bases lying between them. In DNA form, the CDR3 reads TGTGCCAGCAGCCTCCTCAACCTGAACACTGAAGCTTTCTTT. Translating it yields CASSLLNLNTEAFF. Filled out from reference TRBV11-2 and TRBJ1-1, the complete variable domain reads EAGVAQSPRYKIIEKRQSVAFWCNPISGHATLYWYQQILGQGPKLLIQFQNNGVVDDSQLPKDRFSAERLKGVDSTLKIQPAKLEDSAVYLCASSLLNLNTEAFFGQGTRLTVV.

The chain recombines TRBV30 with TRBJ1-2; D is ambiguous. The CDR3 consists of 14 residues. The germline V gene encodes CDR1 GTSNPN and CDR2 SVGIG (reference sequence). V was trimmed by 0 bases and J by 4 bases, leaving 12 bases between them. The CDR3 loop reads CAWSVLGHSYGYTF. The CDR3 region has the DNA TGTGCCTGGAGTGTACTAGGGCATTCCTATGGCTACACCTTC.

The chain has TRBV11-1 and TRBJ2-3; 9 bases map to TRBD2. The junction had 11 bases not matched to a gene; V was cut back by 5 bases and J by 5 bases. The CDR3 has 16 amino acids. Germline loops: CDR1 SGHAT, CDR2 FQDESV (reference sequence). The CDR3 loop reads CASSPRGGLAGDTQYF. In DNA form, the CDR3 reads TGTGCCAGCAGCCCTAGAGGGGGACTAGCTGGAGATACGCAGTATTTT.

The V call is TRBV6-5, the J call TRBJ1-1; no reliable D call. Germline V gene data show CDR1 as MNHEY and CDR2 as SVGAGI. V was clipped by 0 bases and J by 11 bases, with 16 bases between them. The CDR3 spans 14 residues. This CDR3 is CASSYSGRVMEAFF. Here the CDR3 DNA reads TGTGCCAGCAGTTACTCCGGCCGGGTTATGGAGGCTTTCTTT.

The gene calls are TRBV28 and TRBJ1-5; the match to TRBD1 covers 10 bases. With V trimmed by 7 bases and J by 2 bases, 8 bases remained unmatched. Germline assignment: CDR1 MDHEN and CDR2 SYDVKM. The CDR3 runs 16 residues. The CDR3 sequence is CASTLWDRGGNQPQHF. The CDR3 DNA sequence: TGTGCCAGCACCCTCTGGGACAGGGGAGGCAATCAGCCCCAGCATTTT.

This clone was picked up a small number of times. The chain uses TRBV30 and TRBJ1-1, with D unclear. Per germline, CDR1 GTSNPN and CDR2 SVGIG (reference sequence). The CDR3 totals 11 residues. V was cut by 1 base and J by 8 bases, with 8 bases left in between. The CDR3 region has the DNA TGTGCCTGGAGTGCCGGAGTAGAAGCTTTCTTT. This codes for CAWSAGVEAFF.

The table lists this clone with a count of one. The chain is built from TRBV19 and TRBJ1-1; D remains ambiguous. Per germline, CDR1 LNHDA and CDR2 SQIVND (reference sequence). The CDR3 length is 15 residues. V was pared by 4 bases and J by 1 base, with 13 bases between. The CDR3 reads CASSSAGFGNTEAFF. CDR3 nucleotides: TGTGCCAGTAGTAGTGCAGGATTCGGGAACACTGAAGCTTTCTTT.

This chain uses TRBV27 with TRBJ2-1; tentatively, D is TRBD1 or TRBD2 (5 bases each). Trimming cost V 3 bases and J 6 bases, with 12 bases left between them. The germline CDR1 and CDR2 sequences are MNHEY and SMNVEV (reference sequence). The CDR3 contains 14 residues. The CDR3 region has the DNA TGTGCCAGCAGTTTCGGGGCTCCCCTCAATGAGCAGTTCTTC. Translating gives CASSFGAPLNEQFF.

V usage is TRBV2 and J usage is TRBJ2-1; 16 nucleotides agree with TRBD2. The V segment lost 6 bases and the J segment 9 bases; nucleotides outside the gene matches: 5. Germline V CDR1 and CDR2: SNHLY, FYNNEI. The CDR3 is 15 amino acids. CDR3 protein: CASRGTSGRAAEQFF. The CDR3 region has the DNA TGTGCCAGCAGGGGGACTAGCGGGAGGGCTGCTGAGCAGTTCTTC.